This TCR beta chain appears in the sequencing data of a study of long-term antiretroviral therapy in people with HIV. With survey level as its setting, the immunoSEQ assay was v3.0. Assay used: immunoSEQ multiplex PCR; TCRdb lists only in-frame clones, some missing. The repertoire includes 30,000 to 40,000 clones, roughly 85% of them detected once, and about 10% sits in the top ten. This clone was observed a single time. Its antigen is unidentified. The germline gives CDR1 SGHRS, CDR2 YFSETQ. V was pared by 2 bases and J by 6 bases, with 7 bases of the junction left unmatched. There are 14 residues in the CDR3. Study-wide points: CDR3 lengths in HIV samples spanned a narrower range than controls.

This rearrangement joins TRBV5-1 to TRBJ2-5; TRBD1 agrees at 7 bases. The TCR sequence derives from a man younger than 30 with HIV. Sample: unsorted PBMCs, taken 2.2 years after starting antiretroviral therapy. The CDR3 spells CASSLQGKHQTQYF. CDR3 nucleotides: TGCGCCAGCAGCTTACAGGGGAAGCATCAGACCCAGTACTTC.